Listed below are T cell receptor beta chains from one sample, sequenced in a study of T cell repertoires in cytomegalovirus infection. TCRdb re-derived calls from the reads in MiXCR, one entry per CDR3 protein. The sample carries about 350,000 distinct CDR3 sequences, approximately 30% recorded once. No cognate antigen is known for these TCRs. Sequenced material: cultured PBMCs, taken from culture after CMV antigen stimulation. These receptors originate from a human donor in good health (CMV status not recorded). Some clones in this sample may be carry-over from other donors' samples. CDR3s include the opening cysteine and the closing phenylalanine or tryptophan. D genes are given only for firm matches. Some rows mark clone size as missing; the rest say once, few, many or name a class of expanded clone.

V,D,size,J,DNA,CDR3
TRBV25-1,NA,NA,TRBJ2-3,TGTGCCAGCAGTTCACGGGGGGCTACTAGCACAGATACGCAGTATTTT,CASSSRGATSTDTQYF
TRBV7-2,TRBD1,many,TRBJ2-3,TGTGCCAGCAGCCGTTTACCAGGGACAGGGGGCGGAGATACGCAGTATTTT,CASSRLPGTGGGDTQYF
TRBV6-1,TRBD2,few,TRBJ2-1,TGTGCCAGCACCACCCTTGGGCGCCCCGGGACTAACAATGAGCAGTTCTTC,CASTTLGRPGTNNEQFF
TRBV7-6,TRBD2,NA,TRBJ2-2,TGTGCCAGCAGCCGTTCGGCGGGAGAGAACACCGGGGAGCTGTTTTTT,CASSRSAGENTGELFF
TRBV27,NA,once,TRBJ1-4,TGTGCCAGCAGTTTAGTTCGAGGGGCCCCGGAAAAACTGTTTTTT,CASSLVRGAPEKLFF
TRBV7-2,NA,many,TRBJ1-2,TGTGCCAGCAGCTTAGGTGGTGGTTATGCGGGACCAGGCTACACCTTC,CASSLGGGYAGPGYTF
TRBV5-1,TRBD2,NA,TRBJ2-7,TGCGCCAGCAGGTGGACTAGCGGTTCCTACGAGCAGTACTTC,CASRWTSGSYEQYF
TRBV6-2/TRBV6-3,TRBD1,NA,TRBJ2-7,TGTGCCAGCAGTCCACACGGACAGGGACTCTACGAGCAGTACTTC,CASSPHGQGLYEQYF
TRBV28,TRBD1,few,TRBJ2-5,TGTGCCAGCAGTCCTCAACCGGGGACAGGGGAAGAGACCCAGTACTTC,CASSPQPGTGEETQYF
TRBV20-1,NA,NA,TRBJ2-7,TGCAGTGCTAGAGGAAGGACCTACGAGCAGTACTTC,CSARGRTYEQYF
TRBV2,NA,NA,TRBJ2-1,TGTGCCAGCAGTGATGTTGCTGAGCAGTTCTTC,CASSDVAEQFF
TRBV6-6,NA,NA,TRBJ1-1,TGTGCCAGCAGTTACTCTCGTGTTGGGAACACTGAAGCTTTCTTT,CASSYSRVGNTEAFF
TRBV29-1,TRBD1,NA,TRBJ1-1,TGCAGCGTGGAGACCGGGACAGGGGCCACTGAAGCTTTCTTT,CSVETGTGATEAFF
TRBV11-3,NA,once,TRBJ1-2,TGTGCCAGCAGCAAGATAGTTGGGAACTATGGCTACACCTTC,CASSKIVGNYGYTF
TRBV19,NA,few,TRBJ2-3,TGTGCCAGTAGGGGACATCGGGGAGCCACAGATACGCGGTATTTT,CASRGHRGATDTRYF